This T cell receptor beta chain comes out of a study of cytomegalovirus exposure and HLA in healthy donors. PCR amplification relied on 60 Vbeta primers (plus 13 Jbeta primers). Libraries were prepared by immunoSEQ multiplex PCR; TCRdb keeps only in-frame clonotypes and omits some of them. Of around 70,000 clones in the sample, 75% to 85% are singletons; the top ten hold 6.5%. The TCR was taken from a human donor in good health. Sequences were obtained from PBMCs.

CDR3 in DNA: TGTGCCAGCAGCTCGATAACAGGGGGCTCATTTGGCTACACCTTC. Amino acids: CASSSITGGSFGYTF. This chain joins TRBV25-1 and TRBJ1-2; 9 nucleotides agree with TRBD1. The CDR3 extends over 15 amino acids. With 6 bases clipped from V and 7 bases from J, the junction kept 12 bases outside the gene matches. Germline V gene data show CDR1 as MGHDK and CDR2 as SYGVNS.